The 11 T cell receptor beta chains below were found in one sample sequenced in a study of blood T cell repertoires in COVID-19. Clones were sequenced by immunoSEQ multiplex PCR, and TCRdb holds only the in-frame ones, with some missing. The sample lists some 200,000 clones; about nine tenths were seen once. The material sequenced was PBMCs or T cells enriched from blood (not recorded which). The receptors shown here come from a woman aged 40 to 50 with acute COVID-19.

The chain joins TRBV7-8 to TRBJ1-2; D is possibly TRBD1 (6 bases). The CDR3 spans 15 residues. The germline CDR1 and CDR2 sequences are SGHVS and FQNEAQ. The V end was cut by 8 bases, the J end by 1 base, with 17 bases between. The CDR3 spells CASHGGPEDNYGYTF. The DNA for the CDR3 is TGTGCCAGCCACGGGGGGCCCGAGGATAACTATGGCTACACCTTC.

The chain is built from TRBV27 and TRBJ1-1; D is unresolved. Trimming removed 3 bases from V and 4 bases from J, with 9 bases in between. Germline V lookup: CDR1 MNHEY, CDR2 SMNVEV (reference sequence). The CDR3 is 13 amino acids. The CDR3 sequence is CASSLRFRTEAFF. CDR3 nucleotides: TGTGCCAGCAGTTTGAGGTTTCGCACTGAAGCTTTCTTT.

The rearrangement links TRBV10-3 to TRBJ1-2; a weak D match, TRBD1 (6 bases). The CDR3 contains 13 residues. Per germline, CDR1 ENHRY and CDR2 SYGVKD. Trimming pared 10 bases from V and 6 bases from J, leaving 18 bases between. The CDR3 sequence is CATAGTPFDGYTF. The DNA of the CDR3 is TGTGCCACGGCCGGGACACCCTTTGATGGCTACACCTTC.

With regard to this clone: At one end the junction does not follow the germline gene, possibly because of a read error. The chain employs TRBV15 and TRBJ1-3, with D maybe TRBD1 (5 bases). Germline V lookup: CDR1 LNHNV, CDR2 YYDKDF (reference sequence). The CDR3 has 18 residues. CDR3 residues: CATRRGRQGRDSGNTIYF. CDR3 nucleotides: TGTGCCACCAGAAGAGGTAGGCAGGGCCGAGACTCTGGAAACACCATATATTTT.

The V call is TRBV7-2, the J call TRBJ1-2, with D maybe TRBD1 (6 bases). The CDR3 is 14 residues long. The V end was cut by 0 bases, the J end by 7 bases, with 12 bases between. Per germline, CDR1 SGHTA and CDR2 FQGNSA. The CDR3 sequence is CASSLAVRGRGYTF. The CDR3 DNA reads TGTGCCAGCAGCTTAGCGGTCAGGGGTCGTGGCTACACCTTC.

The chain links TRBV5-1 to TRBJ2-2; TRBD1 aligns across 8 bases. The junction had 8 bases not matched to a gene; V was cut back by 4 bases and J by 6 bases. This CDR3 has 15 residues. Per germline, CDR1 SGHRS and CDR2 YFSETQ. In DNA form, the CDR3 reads TGCGCCAGCAGCGCCACGACAGGGGTGGCCGGGGAGCTGTTTTTT. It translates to CASSATTGVAGELFF.

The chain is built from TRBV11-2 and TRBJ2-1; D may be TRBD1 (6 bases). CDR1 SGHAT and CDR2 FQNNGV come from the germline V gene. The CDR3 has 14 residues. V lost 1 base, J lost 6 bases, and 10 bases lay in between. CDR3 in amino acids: CASSLGTAVNEQFF. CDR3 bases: TGTGCCAGCAGCTTAGGGACAGCAGTCAATGAGCAGTTCTTC. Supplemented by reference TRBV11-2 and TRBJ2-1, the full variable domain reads EAGVAQSPRYKIIEKRQSVAFWCNPISGHATLYWYQQILGQGPKLLIQFQNNGVVDDSQLPKDRFSAERLKGVDSTLKIQPAKLEDSAVYLCASSLGTAVNEQFFGPGTRLTVL.

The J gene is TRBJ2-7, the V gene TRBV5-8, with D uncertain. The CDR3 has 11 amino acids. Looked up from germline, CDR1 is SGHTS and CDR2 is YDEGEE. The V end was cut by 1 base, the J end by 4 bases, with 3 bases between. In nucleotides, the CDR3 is TGTGCCAGCAGCTTGTATTACGAGCAGTACGTC. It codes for CASSLYYEQYV.

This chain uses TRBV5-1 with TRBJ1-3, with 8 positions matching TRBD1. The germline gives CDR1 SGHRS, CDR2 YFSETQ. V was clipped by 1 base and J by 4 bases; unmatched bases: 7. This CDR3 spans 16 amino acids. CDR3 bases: TGCGCCAGCAGCTTGAACCTAAGGGACAGGGGAAACACCATATATTTT. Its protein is CASSLNLRDRGNTIYF.

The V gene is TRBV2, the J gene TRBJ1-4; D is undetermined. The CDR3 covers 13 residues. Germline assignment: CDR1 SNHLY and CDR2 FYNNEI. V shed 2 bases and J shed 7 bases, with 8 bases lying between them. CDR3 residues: CASSEFSVEKLFF. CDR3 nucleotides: TGTGCCAGCAGTGAATTTTCGGTTGAAAAACTGTTTTTT.

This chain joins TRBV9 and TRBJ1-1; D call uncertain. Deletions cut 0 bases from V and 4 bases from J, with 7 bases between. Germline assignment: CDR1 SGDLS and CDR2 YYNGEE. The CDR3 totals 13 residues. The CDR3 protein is CASSVVFGTEAFF. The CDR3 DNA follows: TGTGCCAGCAGCGTAGTTTTCGGCACTGAAGCTTTCTTT.